This T cell receptor (beta chain) appears in the sequencing data of a study of T cells after posttransplantation cyclophosphamide. Study conclusions and caveats: Later post-transplant blood repertoires were often dominated by donor CD8+ memory clones.

Control samples came 1 year after myeloablative marrow transplants with methotrexate plus calcineurin inhibitor. Turning to this clone: As yet, its antigen is unknown.

The assay was immunoSEQ multiplex PCR, and TCRdb's table has in-frame clones only and misses some. The data contain 15,000 to 20,000 clones, roughly 84% of them seen just once; the ten biggest clones take up approximately 3.4%. The trim removed 4 bases at V and 6 bases at J, leaving 6 bases unmatched. The V gene's germline CDR1 is MGHRA and CDR2 YSYEKL. There are 15 residues in the CDR3. The sequence was collected from a male patient in his 50s who received an allogeneic stem cell transplant from an unrelated donor, was CMV-positive, and had chronic GVHD only. Some T cells may be provided by the graft donor. This material consisted of PBMCs, taken after an allogeneic stem cell transplant with a calcineurin inhibitor and methotrexate. The chain recombines TRBV4-1 with TRBJ2-1; 10 nucleotides agree with TRBD2. The CDR3 loop reads CASSPLAGVSNEQFF. CDR3 in DNA: TGCGCCAGCAGCCCTCTAGCGGGGGTCTCCAATGAGCAGTTCTTC.